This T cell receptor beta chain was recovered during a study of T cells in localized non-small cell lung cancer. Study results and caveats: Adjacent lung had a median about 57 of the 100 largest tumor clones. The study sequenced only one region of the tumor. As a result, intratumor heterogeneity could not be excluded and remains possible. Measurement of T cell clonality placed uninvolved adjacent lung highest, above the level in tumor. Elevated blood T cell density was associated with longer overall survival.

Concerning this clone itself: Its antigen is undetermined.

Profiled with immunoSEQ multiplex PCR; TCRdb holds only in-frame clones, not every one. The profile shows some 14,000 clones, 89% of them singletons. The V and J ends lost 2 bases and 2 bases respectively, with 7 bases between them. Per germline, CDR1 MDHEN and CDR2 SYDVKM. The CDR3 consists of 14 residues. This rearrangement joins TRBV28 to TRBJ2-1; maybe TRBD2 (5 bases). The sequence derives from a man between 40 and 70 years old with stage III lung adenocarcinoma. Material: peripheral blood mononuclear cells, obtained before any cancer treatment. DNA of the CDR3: TGTGCCAGCAGTTTACGGCGGGCCTACAATGAGCAGTTCTTC. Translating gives CASSLRRAYNEQFF.